The entry below gives a single T cell receptor beta chain sequence along with its context. This sample is part of a study of T cell responses to AZD1222 COVID-19 vaccine. Assay used: immunoSEQ multiplex PCR; TCRdb lists only in-frame clones, some missing. The sample has approximately 110,000 clones, approximately 86% seen once; the top ten hold roughly 5.2%. This CDR3 is 14 amino acids long. CDR1 is SNHLY, CDR2 FYNNEI, per germline. V dropped 8 bases and J dropped 5; count of bases not matched to a gene: 8. This specimen consisted of peripheral blood, obtained on day 0 of AZD1222 vaccination. This rearrangement joins TRBV2 to TRBJ1-2; 10 bases are shared with TRBD1. This TCR was recovered from an adult in good health. DNA of the CDR3: TGTGCCAGCCTCCCCGGGACAGGGGATTATGGCTACACCTTC. As protein: CASLPGTGDYGYTF.